These 18 T cell receptor delta chains came from one sample sequenced in a study of gamma delta lymphoproliferative disorders and STAT genes. TCRdb re-called clones from the multiplex PCR reads using CATT. The data hold 1,500 to 2,000 delta-chain clones, with roughly 2.1% observed a single time. PBMCs from patients and controls supplied the genomic DNA for sequencing. Source material: blood. The receptors derive from a human donor in good health.

Comments on this clone: The protein given by TCRdb reflects a much larger clone and differs at residue 9 from this DNA's translation, likely from a read error; the protein shown is the DNA's translation. The rearrangement links TRDV1 to TRDJ1; the D gene is possibly TRDD3 (5 bases). Trimming cost V 4 bases and J 3 bases, with 36 bases left between them. The CDR3 totals 22 residues. Germline CDR1 TSWWSYY, CDR2 QGS. The CDR3 reads CALGGTLMALRRWGLGSDKLIF. CDR3 coding DNA: TGTGCTCTTGGGGGGACCCTGATGGCCCTCCGACGGTGGGGCTTAGGGTCCGATAAACTCATCTTT.

This clone was seen only a few times. The protein held in TCRdb is that of a much larger clone and does not match this DNA's translation at residue 13, likely because of a read error; the protein shown is translated from the DNA. The CDR3 reads CACDTIGNMGGEVTDKLIF. In nucleotides, the CDR3 is TGTGCCTGTGACACGATCGGAAACATGGGGGGGGAGGTCACCGATAAACTCATCTTT. This chain connects TRDV2 to TRDJ1; weak D call: TRDD3 (6 bases). The CDR3 has 19 amino acids. Deletions cut 1 base from V and 1 base from J, with 24 bases between. Germline CDR1 GEAIGNYY, CDR2 EKD.

This clone was observed a handful of times. The TCRdb protein, from a much larger clone, departs from this DNA's translation at residue 11, likely by read error; the protein shown derives from the DNA. The chain carries TRDV2 and TRDJ1; D gene ambiguous. This CDR3 is 18 amino acids long. Trimming took 0 bases from V and 0 from J, leaving 19 bases between them. Looked up from germline, CDR1 is GEAIGNYY and CDR2 is EKD. CDR3 loop: CACDTVQFSRFYTDKLIF. In DNA, the CDR3 is TGTGCCTGTGACACCGTCCAGTTTAGCCGGTTTTACACCGATAAACTCATCTTT.

To note about this clone: The mismatch at residue 12 between this DNA's translation and the TCRdb protein of a much larger clone likely reflects a read error; the protein shown is translated from the DNA. This sample also contains other DNA sequences that code for the same CDR3. The J gene is TRDJ3, the V gene TRDV2; the match to TRDD3 covers 7 bases. Germline CDR1 and CDR2: GEAIGNYY and EKD. The junction had 17 bases not matched to a gene; V was cut back by 1 base and J by 0 bases. The CDR3 has 22 residues. The CDR3 DNA follows: TGTGCCTGTGACACTGTAGGGGATATATCGCTAAGGAGCTCCTGGGACACCCGACAGATGTTTTTC. Protein: CACDTVGDISLRSSWDTRQMFF.

This clone was recorded a few times. Since a far larger clone is one base different, this is likely a read error. Other nucleotide sequences from this sample produce the same CDR3. The chain links TRDV2 to TRDJ1; 10 positions agree with TRDD3. The ends lost 0 bases at V and 2 bases at J; junction bases unmatched: 11. Germline-derived CDR1 and CDR2 are GEAIGNYY and EKD. The CDR3 has 18 amino acids. CDR3 nucleotides: TGTGCCTGTGACACCGTGGCACTGGGGGATGCTTTTACCGATAAACTCATCTTT. Protein sequence: CACDTVALGDAFTDKLIF.

To note about this clone: The protein held in TCRdb is that of a much larger clone and does not match this DNA's translation at residue 18, likely because of a read error; the protein shown is translated from the DNA. This sequence joins TRDV2 and TRDJ3, with 9 bases that match TRDD3. Germline V gene lookup returns CDR1 GEAIGNYY and CDR2 EKD. There are 20 residues in the CDR3. The CDR3 protein is CACDPTLTGGHPWDTRQTFF. For the CDR3, the DNA is TGTGCCTGTGACCCTACCCTTACTGGGGGACACCCCTGGGACACCCGACAGACGTTTTTC.

A J gene of TRDJ1 was called, though the V gene was not; no check of the table's D call, TRDD3, against the DNA was made. There are 19 residues in the CDR3. The CDR3 is CASLCLPDRGGYLTDKLIF. DNA for the CDR3: TGTGCTTCATTGTGCCTTCCCGACCGTGGGGGATATCTCACCGATAAACTCATCTTT.

This clone appeared a few times. A far more abundant clone sits one base away, making this likely a read error. As DNA, the CDR3 is TGTGCCTGTGACACTGACAACTTTTCGGGTGACCTCGACTTTACTGGGGCCGGGTACACCGATAAACTCATCTTT. It encodes CACDTDNFSGDLDFTGAGYTDKLIF. This chain links TRDV2 with TRDJ1; TRDD3 agrees at 7 bases. With 1 base clipped from V and 0 bases from J, the junction kept 34 bases outside the gene matches. The CDR3 is 25 residues long. Germline values: CDR1 GEAIGNYY, CDR2 EKD.

As for this clone: TCRdb's listed protein matches a much larger clone and diverges from this DNA's translation at residue 5, likely through a read error; the protein shown comes from the DNA. J is TRDJ1 and V is TRDV2; 12 bases are a match to TRDD3. The ends lost 3 bases at V and 5 bases at J; junction bases unmatched: 18. The germline V gene encodes CDR1 GEAIGNYY and CDR2 EKD. The CDR3 runs to 19 residues. The CDR3 coding sequence is TGTGCCTGTGACGCCGTTCTGGGGGATACGTTAAGAGGGTCGGATAAACTCATCTTT. This codes for CACDAVLGDTLRGSDKLIF.

The sample holds a few counts of this clone. A far larger clone differs by one base, so this is likely a read error. Other DNA variants within this sample encode the same CDR3. The gene calls are TRDV2 and TRDJ1, with 8 bases matching TRDD3. In germline, CDR1 is GEAIGNYY, CDR2 EKD. The CDR3 covers 14 residues. CDR3 nucleotides: TGTGCCTGTGACTGGGGGATGTACACCGATAAACTCATTTTT. Protein product: CACDWGMYTDKLIF.

There are many counts of this clone. A far larger clone differs by one base, so this is likely a read error. Other DNA sequences of this sample code for an identical CDR3. The V and J genes are TRDV2 and TRDJ1; 8 bases agree with TRDD3. Germline CDR1 reads GEAIGNYY; CDR2 reads EKD. Trimming cost V 3 bases and J 0 bases; bases outside gene matches: 14. This CDR3 is built from 18 residues. CDR3 in amino acids: CACDPVLGETLYTDKLIF. In DNA form, the CDR3 reads TGTGCCTGTGACCCCGTGCTGGGGGAAACTCTTTACACCGATAAACTCATCTTT.

In regard to this clone: The protein in TCRdb stems from a much larger clone and differs at residue 4 from this DNA's translation, likely a read error; here the protein is translated from the DNA. This chain connects TRDV2 to TRDJ3, with 8 positions matching TRDD3. V trimming: 6 bases; J trimming: 0 bases; junction bases outside the gene matches: 12. Germline V gives CDR1 GEAIGNYY, CDR2 EKD. The CDR3 consists of 19 residues. CDR3 sequence: CACNIFWGRSSWDTRQMFF. The CDR3 DNA sequence: TGTGCCTGTAACATTTTCTGGGGGAGGAGCTCCTGGGACACCCGACAGATGTTTTTC.

With respect to this clone: The translation of this DNA and the TCRdb protein of a much larger clone differ at residue 4, probably owing to a read error; the protein shown here is translated from the DNA. V usage is TRDV2 and J usage is TRDJ1, with 9 nucleotides matching TRDD3. The CDR3 covers 17 residues. V was pared by 5 bases and J by 0 bases, with 12 bases of the junction left unmatched. Germline values: CDR1 GEAIGNYY, CDR2 EKD. The CDR3 nucleotides read TGTGCCTGTGGCCTCCTTACTGGGGGACCCTACACCGATAAACTCATCTTT. It is translated as CACGLLTGGPYTDKLIF.

This clone showed up just a few times. A far larger clone is just one base off, so this is likely a read error. Other DNA sequences in this sample translate to the same CDR3. This chain joins TRDV2 and TRDJ2; 11 bases are shared with TRDD3. Looked up from germline, CDR1 is GEAIGNYY and CDR2 is EKD. This CDR3 is built from 16 residues. In DNA, the CDR3 is TGTGCCTGCGACACCGTGGGGGATACGCCGAATGCACAACTCTTCTTT. This gives the protein CACDTVGDTPNAQLFF.

Worth noting for this clone: The protein in TCRdb stems from a much larger clone and differs at residue 8 from this DNA's translation, likely a read error; here the protein is translated from the DNA. V and J are TRDV3 and TRDJ1; D not resolved. The CDR3 consists of 15 residues. Germline CDR1 TVYSNPD, CDR2 GDNSRS (reference sequence). Trimming shortened V by 0 bases and J by 5 bases, and 19 bases separated the two germline ends. This chain's CDR3 is CAFSMPVASLDKLIF. DNA for the CDR3: TGTGCCTTTAGTATGCCGGTAGCGTCTCTAGATAAACTCATCTTT.

By sample fraction, this clone is medium-sized. This likely traces to a read error, being one base from a far larger clone. The chain employs TRDV2 and TRDJ1; 9 positions agree with TRDD3. V lost 3 bases and J lost 0; bases outside the gene matches: 13. CDR1 and CDR2 (germline): GEAIGNYY, EKD. This CDR3 region has 18 residues. The CDR3 region has the DNA TGTGCCTGTGACCCCGTACTGGGGGAAACTCCTTACACCGATAAACTCATCTTT. Translated, it gives CACDPVLGETPYTDKLIF.

This clone has only a few counts. A far larger clone is just one base off, so this is likely a read error. In the same sample, other DNA sequences code for this CDR3. The J gene is TRDJ2, the V gene TRDV2, with TRDD3 identical over 11 bases. In germline, CDR1 is GEAIGNYY, CDR2 EKD. The CDR3 contains 16 residues. Germline trimming cut 0 bases from V and 8 bases from J; bases unmatched to any gene: 7. Here the CDR3 DNA reads TGTGCCTGTGACACCGTGGGGGATACGCCGAACGCACAACTCTTCTTT. The encoded protein is CACDTVGDTPNAQLFF.

This clone was counted only a few times. The protein TCRdb lists belongs to a much larger clone and differs from this DNA's translation at residue 4, which points to a read error; the protein shown is made from the DNA. DNA for the CDR3: TGTGCCTGCGGCCCCGTCAGCCAGGGAGCGTACACCGATAAACTCATCTTT. Translating it yields CACGPVSQGAYTDKLIF. J is TRDJ1 and V is TRDV2; the D is unclear. V dropped 7 bases and J dropped 0 bases, with 23 bases sitting between them. Germline values: CDR1 GEAIGNYY, CDR2 EKD. CDR3 size: 17 residues.